This TCR beta chain was obtained from a study of T cell repertoires in cytomegalovirus infection. On the study more broadly: Newly reported HLA-C-restricted and thoroughly characterized HLA-B-restricted CMV epitopes were employed. CMV infection together with matching HLA type was indicated by public TCR beta signatures.

Study-level findings and limits: Identification of carriers of CMV plus the relevant HLA was performed using cumulative public TCR beta family frequency. HLA-C-restricted CMV-specific TCR beta clonotypes prevailed in the ex vivo response.

At least ten counts were recorded for this clonotype. The antigen remains unidentified. The CDR3 is made up of 16 amino acids. Trimming took 5 bases from V and 5 from J; bases not matched to a gene: 11. CDR1 is SGHVS, CDR2 FQNEAQ, per germline. TCRdb ran MiXCR on the reads and lists one entry per CDR3 protein. Of some 590,000 distinct CDR3 sequences listed, about 40% are singletons. Source: cultured PBMCs, taken from culture after CMV antigen stimulation. J is TRBJ2-3 and V is TRBV7-8, with 9 positions matching TRBD2. The sequence came from a human donor in good health (CMV status not recorded). Some clones in this sample may be carry-over from other donors' samples. In DNA, the CDR3 is TGTGCCAGCAGCCCCTTCCAGCGGGGGGAAAGAGATACGCAGTATTTT. Its protein product is CASSPFQRGERDTQYF. Full variable domain (rest looked up from reference TRBV7-8 and TRBJ2-3): GAGVSQSPRYKVAKRGQDVALRCDPISGHVSLFWYQQALGQGPEFLTYFQNEAQLDKSGLPSDRFFAERPEGSVSTLKIQRTQQEDSAVYLCASSPFQRGERDTQYFGPGTRLTVL.